This T cell receptor beta chain was identified in a study of blood T cell repertoires in COVID-19. Assay used: immunoSEQ multiplex PCR; TCRdb lists only in-frame clones, some missing. Of around 200,000 clones in the sample, around four fifths were seen once. CDR1 and CDR2 from the germline V gene are LGHNA and YSLEER. Deletions cut 6 bases from V and 2 bases from J, with 19 bases between. CDR3 size: 16 residues. This chain connects TRBV4-3 to TRBJ1-2; weak D call: TRBD1 (5 bases). This sequence originates from a woman between 35 and 50 years old with active or convalescent COVID-19. Sequenced material: peripheral blood. The CDR3: CASSLEPIGANYGYTF. The CDR3 DNA is TGCGCCAGCAGTCTAGAACCGATAGGGGCCAACTATGGCTACACCTTC.